This T cell receptor (beta chain) emerged from a study of T cell repertoires in cytomegalovirus infection. The overall study: Alongside well-studied HLA-B-restricted CMV epitopes, recently identified HLA-C-restricted CMV epitopes were also used. An indication of both CMV infection and matching HLA type came from public TCR beta signatures.

Trimming cost V 3 bases and J 4 bases, with 21 bases left between them. This CDR3 comprises 17 residues. This clonotype showed up just a few times. Its antigen remains unknown. TCRdb recomputed calls from the reads with MiXCR, one row per CDR3 protein. Here the sample spans hundreds of thousands of distinct CDR3 sequences, approximately 31% being singletons. The chain is built from TRBV12-3 or TRBV12-4 and TRBJ1-2; D call uncertain. Material: cultured CD8+ T cells from PBMCs, obtained from culture after CMV antigen stimulation. The receptor's source is a human donor in good health (CMV status not recorded). Some clones in this sample may be carry-over from other donors' samples. DNA for the CDR3: TGTGCCAGCAGTTTCCGCCCCCTTGTCTCTTCATCCTATGGCTACACCTTC. Encoded protein: CASSFRPLVSSSYGYTF.